Below are 32 T cell receptor beta chains sequenced from a single sample in a study of cytomegalovirus exposure and HLA in healthy donors. The PCR employed 60 Vbeta primers together with 13 Jbeta primers. Assay: immunoSEQ multiplex PCR; the TCRdb copy retains only in-frame clones and omits some. The sample carries about 300,000 clones, just over 85% recorded once. Sequenced sample: PBMCs. The source is a man between 40 and 49 years old in good health and CMV-seropositive.

This chain joins TRBV11-2 and TRBJ1-4, with D possibly being TRBD1 (5 bases). Germline values: CDR1 SGHAT, CDR2 FQNNGV. This CDR3 has 15 amino acids. The V and J ends lost 7 bases and 7 bases respectively, with 19 bases between them. CDR3 DNA sequence: TGTGCCAGCATACTACCCCCGGGGGGTAGTGAAAAACTGTTTTTT. Encoded protein: CASILPPGGSEKLFF.

The chain uses TRBV29-1 and TRBJ1-1, with 7 bases that match TRBD1. This CDR3 is built from 15 residues. CDR1 and CDR2 from the germline V gene are SQVTM and ANQGSEA. The ends lost 2 bases at V and 0 bases at J; junction bases unmatched: 6. CDR3: CSVESRGYMNTEAFF. CDR3 nucleotides: TGCAGCGTTGAAAGCAGGGGGTACATGAACACTGAAGCTTTCTTT.

The gene calls are TRBV7-2 and TRBJ2-1, with 8 positions matching TRBD2. Looked up from germline, CDR1 is SGHTA and CDR2 is FQGNSA. Trimming cost V 5 bases and J 6 bases; bases outside gene matches: 6. The CDR3 runs 14 residues. Here the CDR3 reads CASSVGLAPNEQFF. The CDR3 nucleotides are TGTGCCAGCAGCGTTGGACTAGCCCCCAATGAGCAGTTCTTC.

This clone appeared once. The chain uses TRBV7-9 and TRBJ2-3; unclear D gene. V was clipped by 5 bases and J by 0 bases, with 12 bases between them. Germline V lookup: CDR1 SEHNR, CDR2 FQNEAQ (reference sequence). CDR3 length equals 15 residues. The CDR3 loop reads CASSKSDGSTDTQYF. CDR3 nucleotide sequence: TGTGCCAGCAGCAAATCTGACGGGAGCACAGATACGCAGTATTTT.

The genes are TRBV28 and TRBJ2-3, with TRBD2 matching 8 bases. The trim removed 2 bases at V and 4 bases at J, leaving 8 bases unmatched. CDR3 length equals 16 residues. Germline CDR1 and CDR2: MDHEN and SYDVKM. The CDR3 here is CASSLTSGYSPDTQYF. The CDR3 nucleotides read TGTGCCAGCAGTTTAACTAGCGGATATTCCCCAGATACGCAGTATTTT. The entire variable domain, with the rest obtained from reference TRBV28 and TRBJ2-3, is as follows: DVKVTQSSRYLVKRTGEKVFLECVQDMDHENMFWYRQDPGLGLRLIYFSYDVKMKEKGDIPEGYSVSREKKERFSLILESASTNQTSMYLCASSLTSGYSPDTQYFGPGTRLTVL.

The chain is built from TRBV2 and TRBJ2-3, with D unclear. This CDR3 comprises 13 residues. V gave up 8 bases and J gave up 4 bases, with 13 bases separating them. Germline V lookup: CDR1 SNHLY, CDR2 FYNNEI. CDR3 nucleotides: TGTGCCAGCGGCCAACAGTGGCCAGATACGCAGTATTTT. This gives the protein CASGQQWPDTQYF.

The chain carries TRBV27 and TRBJ1-5, with D maybe TRBD1 (5 bases). Trimming removed 0 bases from V and 6 bases from J, with 12 bases in between. The CDR3 sequence is 15 residues long. Germline V gene sequence: CDR1 MNHEY, CDR2 SMNVEV (reference sequence). For the CDR3, the DNA is TGTGCCAGCAGTTTATCGAGACAGTCCTTTCAGCCCCAGCATTTT. Protein sequence: CASSLSRQSFQPQHF.

J is TRBJ1-1 and V is TRBV4-1, with D maybe TRBD1 (6 bases). The CDR3 contains 15 residues. Trimming left V 1 base short and J 7 bases short, with 16 bases between. The germline V gene encodes CDR1 MGHRA and CDR2 YSYEKL. Written as DNA, the CDR3 is TGCGCCAGCAGCCAAGCCGACGGGGGGGCGAATGAAGCTTTCTTT. Its protein is CASSQADGGANEAFF.

CDR3 sequence: CASSFGLAGVGEQFF. The CDR3 region has the DNA TGTGCCAGCAGCTTTGGGCTAGCGGGAGTAGGGGAGCAGTTCTTC. This chain links TRBV7-8 with TRBJ2-1, with 10 bases identical to TRBD2. Germline V lookup: CDR1 SGHVS, CDR2 FQNEAQ. The CDR3 covers 15 residues. Trimming cost V 3 bases and J 10 bases; bases outside gene matches: 9.

V and J are TRBV6-1 and TRBJ1-2; 8 bases match TRBD1. This CDR3 is 14 amino acids long. CDR1 is MNHNS and CDR2 is SASEGT in the germline V gene. Losses at the gene ends were 5 bases for V and 4 bases for J; bases not matched to a gene: 6. The CDR3 spells CASSWTGMAYGYTF. The DNA of the CDR3 is TGTGCCAGCAGTTGGACAGGGATGGCCTATGGCTACACCTTC.

The chain employs TRBV28 and TRBJ1-5, with 9 bases fitting TRBD1. The V and J ends lost 1 base and 4 bases, in that order; junction bases with no gene match: 2. The CDR3 consists of 15 residues. CDR1 is MDHEN and CDR2 is SYDVKM in the germline V gene. CDR3 amino acids: CASSLLGQGNQPQHF. The CDR3 coding sequence is TGTGCCAGCAGTTTATTGGGACAGGGTAATCAGCCCCAGCATTTT.

This chain uses TRBV9 with TRBJ2-1; 12 bases fit TRBD2. After removal of 4 bases from V and 10 bases from J, the junction contained 9 bases not matched to a gene. Germline CDR1 SGDLS, CDR2 YYNGEE. CDR3 length equals 15 residues. CDR3 bases: TGTGCCAGCAGCCCCCTGGGACTAGCGGGCGGGGAGCAGTTCTTC. As protein: CASSPLGLAGGEQFF. The whole variable domain, filled in from reference TRBV9 and TRBJ2-1, reads DSGVTQTPKHLITATGQRVTLRCSPRSGDLSVYWYQQSLDQGLQFLIQYYNGEERAKGNILERFSAQQFPDLHSELNLSSLELGDSALYFCASSPLGLAGGEQFFGPGTRLTVL.

This clone was seen only a few times. V gene TRBV4-2 combines with J gene TRBJ2-6; 9 bases match TRBD1. From germline, CDR1 is LGHNA and CDR2 YNFKEQ. The CDR3 spans 17 residues. V dropped 4 bases and J dropped 4; count of bases not matched to a gene: 8. CDR3: CASSPLTGGDGANVLTF. The CDR3 DNA reads as TGTGCCAGCAGCCCGTTAACAGGGGGCGACGGGGCCAACGTCCTGACTTTC.

The chain recombines TRBV19 with TRBJ1-5; a possible D gene is TRBD1 (5 bases). The CDR3 is 15 residues long. From germline, CDR1 is LNHDA and CDR2 SQIVND (reference sequence). V was trimmed by 1 base and J by 2 bases, leaving 9 bases between them. The CDR3 sequence: CASSIGGAGNQPQHF. The CDR3 DNA reads TGTGCCAGTAGTATAGGGGGCGCCGGCAATCAGCCCCAGCATTTT.

The chain uses TRBV21-1 and TRBJ2-7; the tabulated D call, TRBD2, remains unverified against the DNA. TRBV21-1 represents a pseudogene. The CDR3 has 12 amino acids. CDR3 region: CASNKSFHEQYF. The DNA of the CDR3 is TGTGCCAGCAATAAGAGTTTCCACGAGCAGTACTTC.

With respect to this clone: Relative to the germline gene, one junction end is altered; a read error may explain this. This chain uses TRBV7-9 with TRBJ1-1; 10 bases match TRBD1. The germline V gene encodes CDR1 SEHNR and CDR2 FQNEAQ (reference sequence). The length of the CDR3 is 14 residues. The CDR3 nucleotides are TGCGCCAGCAGCCCGGGACAGGGGTACACTGAAGCTTTCTTT. Translating gives CASSPGQGYTEAFF.

The chain links TRBV10-1 to TRBJ2-5; D is undetermined. This CDR3 is built from 13 residues. Germline values: CDR1 WNHNN, CDR2 SYGVQD (reference sequence). Deletions cut 4 bases from V and 2 bases from J, with 8 bases between. The CDR3 is CASSGTVQETQYF. For the CDR3, the DNA is TGCGCCAGCAGTGGAACGGTTCAAGAGACCCAGTACTTC.

This clone has just one count. The rearrangement uses TRBV10-3 and TRBJ2-7; 7 bases agree with TRBD1. Germline V gene lookup returns CDR1 ENHRY and CDR2 SYGVKD. CDR3 length: 14 amino acids. V gave up 0 bases and J gave up 8 bases; unmatched junction bases: 7. Written as DNA, the CDR3 is TGTGCCATCAGTGAGTCTACAGGGGAATCTCAGCAGTACTTC. It codes for CAISESTGESQQYF.

The chain combines TRBV19 with TRBJ2-7; TRBD1 is a possible D gene (6 bases). This CDR3 is 15 amino acids long. The germline V gene encodes CDR1 LNHDA and CDR2 SQIVND (reference sequence). V was shortened by 3 bases and J by 1 base, with 13 bases between the two germline ends. The CDR3 is CASSIGSGASYEQYF. In nucleotides, the CDR3 is TGTGCCAGTAGTATTGGGTCAGGGGCTTCCTACGAGCAGTACTTC.

A remark on this clone: One end of the junction varies from germline; a read error may be responsible. The chain carries TRBV6-6 and TRBJ2-5, with 9 bases that match TRBD1. CDR1 and CDR2 from the germline V gene are MNHNY and SVGAGI (reference sequence). CDR3 size: 15 residues. CDR3 bases: TGTGCCAGCAGTCCACAGGGGGCCCAGCAAGAGACCCGGTACTTC. Translated, it gives CASSPQGAQQETRYF.

The chain couples TRBV7-8 to TRBJ1-2; D unresolved. V shed 5 bases and J shed 2 bases, with 6 bases lying between them. This CDR3 has 12 residues. The V gene's germline CDR1 is SGHVS and CDR2 FQNEAQ. DNA of the CDR3: TGTGCCAGCAGCCAGTCGAACTATGGCTACACCTTC. Translation: CASSQSNYGYTF. Based on the CDR3 plus reference TRBV7-8 and TRBJ1-2, the full variable domain is GAGVSQSPRYKVAKRGQDVALRCDPISGHVSLFWYQQALGQGPEFLTYFQNEAQLDKSGLPSDRFFAERPEGSVSTLKIQRTQQEDSAVYLCASSQSNYGYTFGSGTRLTVV.

The J gene is TRBJ2-6, the V gene TRBV7-3; D may be TRBD2 (6 bases). CDR3 length: 17 amino acids. CDR1 and CDR2 (germline): SGHTA, FQGTGA. V lost 2 bases and J 2 bases, leaving 13 bases between the germline ends. The CDR3 DNA follows: TGTGCCAGCAGCTTAGGGGCCGGGAGCCCTGGGGCCAACGTCCTGACTTTC. This encodes CASSLGAGSPGANVLTF.

This clone came up once. The rearrangement links TRBV7-9 to TRBJ1-2; D perhaps matches TRBD1 (6 bases). The V gene lost 6 bases and the J gene lost 7 bases, with 15 bases spanning the gap. This CDR3 region has 13 residues. Germline loops: CDR1 SEHNR, CDR2 FQNEAQ (reference sequence). DNA for the CDR3: TGTGCCAGCAGTCCTACAGGGTATGGTGGCTACACCTTC. It is translated as CASSPTGYGGYTF.

The chain is built from TRBV7-2 and TRBJ1-4; D is ambiguous. The CDR3 runs 14 residues. Between the trimmed V and J ends, which lost 5 bases and 4 bases, there was a span of 11 bases. Germline V gene lookup returns CDR1 SGHTA and CDR2 FQGNSA. CDR3 DNA: TGTGCCAGCAGCGCTAGTCTGGGTAATGAAAAACTGTTTTTT. This codes for CASSASLGNEKLFF.

The rearrangement joins TRBV5-1 to TRBJ2-3; 13 bases fit TRBD2. Germline V gives CDR1 SGHRS, CDR2 YFSETQ. The CDR3 extends over 18 amino acids. The J segment lost 5 bases and the V segment lost 2 bases, leaving 11 bases of the junction unmatched. The CDR3 loop reads CASSFPLGLAGEVDTQYF. The CDR3 coding sequence is TGCGCCAGCAGCTTTCCCCTCGGACTAGCGGGAGAAGTAGATACGCAGTATTTT.

This CDR3 is CASSFQGGSETQYF. The CDR3 nucleotides are TGTGCCAGCAGCTTCCAAGGGGGATCGGAGACCCAGTACTTC. This chain links TRBV7-9 with TRBJ2-5, with D perhaps TRBD1 (6 bases). With 3 bases removed from V and 5 bases from J, the gap between germline ends came to 13 bases. Per germline, CDR1 SEHNR and CDR2 FQNEAQ (reference sequence). This CDR3 is 14 amino acids long.

This sequence joins TRBV20-1 and TRBJ1-1, with unresolved D. Germline V gene data show CDR1 as DFQATT and CDR2 as SNEGSKA (reference sequence). V lost 5 bases to trimming and J lost 3 bases, with 7 bases between them. This CDR3 spans 11 amino acids. CDR3 region: CSAPSYTEAFF. The CDR3 DNA reads as TGCAGTGCTCCTAGCTACACTGAAGCTTTCTTT.

The chain uses TRBV15 and TRBJ2-3, with 7 bases aligning to TRBD2. The CDR3 contains 15 residues. The trim removed 1 base at V and 3 bases at J, leaving 4 bases unmatched. Per germline, CDR1 LNHNV and CDR2 YYDKDF (reference sequence). The CDR3 bases are TGTGCCACCAGCAGAGGTGGGAGGGTAACAGATACGCAGTATTTT. It encodes CATSRGGRVTDTQYF. The full variable domain, rest sourced from reference TRBV15 and TRBJ2-3, is DAMVIQNPRYQVTQFGKPVTLSCSQTLNHNVMYWYQQKSSQAPKLLFHYYDKDFNNEADTPDNFQSRRPNTSFCFLDIRSPGLGDTAMYLCATSRGGRVTDTQYFGPGTRLTVL.

In nucleotides, the CDR3 is TGTGCCAGCAGTTTCGTCAGGGGGAGAACCTACAATGAGCAGTTCTTC. It translates to CASSFVRGRTYNEQFF. V usage is TRBV28 and J usage is TRBJ2-1; 7 positions agree with TRBD1. Germline V gene lookup returns CDR1 MDHEN and CDR2 SYDVKM. After removal of 3 bases from V and 2 bases from J, the junction contained 7 bases not matched to a gene. This CDR3 is 16 amino acids long.

This chain links TRBV6-1 with TRBJ2-1, with 9 bases fitting TRBD1. Trimming at V came to 3 bases and at J to 2 bases, leaving 2 bases not matched to a gene. Germline V gives CDR1 MNHNS, CDR2 SASEGT. The CDR3 length is 15 residues. The CDR3 loop reads CASSDRDRAYNEQFF. Written as DNA, the CDR3 is TGTGCCAGCAGTGACCGGGACAGGGCCTACAATGAGCAGTTCTTC.

This sequence joins TRBV5-1 and TRBJ1-4; D is perhaps TRBD1 (5 bases). There are 13 residues in the CDR3. V dropped 4 bases and J dropped 5 bases, with 9 bases sitting between them. Germline V gene lookup returns CDR1 SGHRS and CDR2 YFSETQ. CDR3 sequence reads: CASSSGGNEKLFF. The CDR3 DNA follows: TGCGCCAGCAGCAGCGGGGGGAATGAAAAACTGTTTTTT.

The V and J genes are TRBV5-4 and TRBJ2-1; 10 positions agree with TRBD1. Germline lookup yields CDR1 SGHNT and CDR2 YYREEE (reference sequence). With V trimmed by 7 bases and J by 2 bases, 9 bases remained unmatched. The CDR3 is 16 residues long. The CDR3 DNA reads as TGTGCCAGCTGGCCCCGGGACAGGGGAACCTACAATGAGCAGTTCTTC. This encodes CASWPRDRGTYNEQFF.